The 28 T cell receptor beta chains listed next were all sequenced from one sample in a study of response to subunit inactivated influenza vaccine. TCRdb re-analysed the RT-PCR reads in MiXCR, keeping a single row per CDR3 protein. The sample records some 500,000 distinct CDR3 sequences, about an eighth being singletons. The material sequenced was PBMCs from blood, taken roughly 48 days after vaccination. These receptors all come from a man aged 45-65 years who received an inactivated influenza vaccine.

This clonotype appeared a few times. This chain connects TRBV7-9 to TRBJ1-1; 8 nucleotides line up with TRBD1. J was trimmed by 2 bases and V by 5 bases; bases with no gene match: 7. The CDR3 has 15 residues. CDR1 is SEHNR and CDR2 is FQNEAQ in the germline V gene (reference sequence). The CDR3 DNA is TGTGCCAGCAGCACCGGACAGGGTAGAAACACTGAAGCTTTCTTT. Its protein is CASSTGQGRNTEAFF.

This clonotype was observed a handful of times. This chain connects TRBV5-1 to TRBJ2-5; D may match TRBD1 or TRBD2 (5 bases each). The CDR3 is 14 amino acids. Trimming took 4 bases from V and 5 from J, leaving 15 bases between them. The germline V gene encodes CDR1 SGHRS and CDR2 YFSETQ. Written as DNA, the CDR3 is TGCGCCAGCAGCGATTGGGGCGGGTCGGAGACCCAGTACTTC. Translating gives CASSDWGGSETQYF.

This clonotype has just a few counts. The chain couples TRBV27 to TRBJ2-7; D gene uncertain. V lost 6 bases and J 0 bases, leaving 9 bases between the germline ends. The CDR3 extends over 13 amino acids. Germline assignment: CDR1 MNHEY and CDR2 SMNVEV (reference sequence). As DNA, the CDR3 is TGTGCCAGCAGGGATCGGGTCTCCTACGAGCAGTACTTC. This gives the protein CASRDRVSYEQYF.

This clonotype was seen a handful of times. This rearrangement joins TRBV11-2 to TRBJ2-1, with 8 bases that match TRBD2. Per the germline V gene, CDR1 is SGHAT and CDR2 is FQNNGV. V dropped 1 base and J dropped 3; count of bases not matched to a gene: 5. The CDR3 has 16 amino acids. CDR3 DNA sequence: TGTGCCAGCAGCTTAGGTGGGACTAGGGGCTACAATGAGCAGTTCTTC. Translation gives CASSLGGTRGYNEQFF.

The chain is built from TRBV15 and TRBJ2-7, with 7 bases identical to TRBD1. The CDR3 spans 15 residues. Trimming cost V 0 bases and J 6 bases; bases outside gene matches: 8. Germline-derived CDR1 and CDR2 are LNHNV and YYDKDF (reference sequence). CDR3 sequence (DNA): TGTGCCACCAGCAGAGATAGTTGGCAGGGGGTCGAGCAGTACTTC. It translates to CATSRDSWQGVEQYF.

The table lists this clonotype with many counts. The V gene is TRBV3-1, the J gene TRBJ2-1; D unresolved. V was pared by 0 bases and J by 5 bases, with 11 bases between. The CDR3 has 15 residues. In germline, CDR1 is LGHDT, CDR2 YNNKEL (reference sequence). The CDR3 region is CASSQDRLDDNEQFF. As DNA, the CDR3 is TGTGCCAGCAGCCAAGATCGGCTAGACGACAATGAGCAGTTCTTC.

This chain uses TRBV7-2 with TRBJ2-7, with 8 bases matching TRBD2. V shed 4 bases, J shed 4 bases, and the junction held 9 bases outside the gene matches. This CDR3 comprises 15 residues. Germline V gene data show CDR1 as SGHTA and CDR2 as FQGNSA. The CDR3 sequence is CASSYDGTSSYEQYF. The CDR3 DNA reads TGTGCCAGCAGCTACGACGGGACTAGTAGTTACGAGCAGTACTTC.

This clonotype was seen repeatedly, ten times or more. The CDR3 protein is CSATGGYEQYF. The CDR3 nucleotides are TGCAGCGCCACAGGGGGATACGAGCAGTACTTC. This chain uses TRBV29-1 with TRBJ2-7; 8 bases fit TRBD1. The CDR3 sequence is 11 residues long. Germline values: CDR1 SQVTM, CDR2 ANQGSEA. V shed 7 bases and J 4 bases; nucleotides not matched to a gene: 3.

The CDR3 sequence is CASSPDTANQPQHF. The CDR3 DNA reads as TGTGCCAGCAGCCCTGACACGGCGAATCAGCCCCAGCATTTT. The chain is built from TRBV7-9 and TRBJ1-5; no clear D gene. V was cut by 5 bases and J by 4 bases, with 12 bases left in between. This CDR3 has 14 amino acids. Germline CDR1 is SEHNR and CDR2 is FQNEAQ (reference sequence).

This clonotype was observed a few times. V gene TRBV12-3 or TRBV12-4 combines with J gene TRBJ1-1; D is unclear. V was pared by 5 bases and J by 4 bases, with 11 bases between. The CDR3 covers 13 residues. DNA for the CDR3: TGTGCCAGCAGTCGGGTTTCTCCCACTGAAGCTTTCTTT. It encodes CASSRVSPTEAFF.

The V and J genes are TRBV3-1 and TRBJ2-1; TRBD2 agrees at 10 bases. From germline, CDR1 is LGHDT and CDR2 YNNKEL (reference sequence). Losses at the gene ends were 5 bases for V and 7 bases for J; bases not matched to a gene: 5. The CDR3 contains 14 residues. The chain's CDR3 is CASSSSGGGNEQFF. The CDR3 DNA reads TGTGCCAGCAGCTCTAGCGGGGGAGGGAATGAGCAGTTCTTC.

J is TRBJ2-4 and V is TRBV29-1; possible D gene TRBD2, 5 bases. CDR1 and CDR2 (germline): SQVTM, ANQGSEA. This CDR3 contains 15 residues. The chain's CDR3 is CTLAEDSLAKNIQYF. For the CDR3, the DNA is TGCACCCTCGCTGAGGACTCGCTAGCCAAAAACATTCAGTACTTC. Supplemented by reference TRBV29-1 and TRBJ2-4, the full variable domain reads SAVISQKPSRDICQRGTSLTIQCQVDSQVTMMFWYRQQPGQSLTLIATANQGSEATYESGFVIDKFPISRPNLTFSTLTVSNMSPEDSSIYLCTLAEDSLAKNIQYFGAGTRLSVL.

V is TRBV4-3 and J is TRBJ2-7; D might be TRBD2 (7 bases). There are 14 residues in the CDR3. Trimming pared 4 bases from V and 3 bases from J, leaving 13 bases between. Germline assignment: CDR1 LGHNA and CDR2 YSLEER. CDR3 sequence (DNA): TGCGCCAGCAGCCCTGAAAGGGGGGGCTACGAGCAGTACTTC. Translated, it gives CASSPERGGYEQYF.

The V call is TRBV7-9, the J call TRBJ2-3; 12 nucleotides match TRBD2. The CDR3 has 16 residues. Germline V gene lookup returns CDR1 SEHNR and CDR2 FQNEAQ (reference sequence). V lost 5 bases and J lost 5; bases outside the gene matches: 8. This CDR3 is CASSTPPGLAGDTQYF. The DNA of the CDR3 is TGTGCCAGCAGCACACCCCCGGGACTAGCGGGAGATACGCAGTATTTT.

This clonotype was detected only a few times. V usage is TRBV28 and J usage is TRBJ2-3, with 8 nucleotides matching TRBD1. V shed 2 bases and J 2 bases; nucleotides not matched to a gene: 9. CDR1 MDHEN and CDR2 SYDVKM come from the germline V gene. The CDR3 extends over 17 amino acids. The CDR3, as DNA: TGTGCCAGCAGTTTAGAGCCAACAGGGGGGAACACAGATACGCAGTATTTT. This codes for CASSLEPTGGNTDTQYF.

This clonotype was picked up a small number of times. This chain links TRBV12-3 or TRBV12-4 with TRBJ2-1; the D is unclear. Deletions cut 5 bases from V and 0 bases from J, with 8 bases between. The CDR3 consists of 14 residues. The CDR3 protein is CASSGPFSYNEQFF. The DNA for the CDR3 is TGTGCCAGCAGTGGGCCCTTCTCCTACAATGAGCAGTTCTTC.

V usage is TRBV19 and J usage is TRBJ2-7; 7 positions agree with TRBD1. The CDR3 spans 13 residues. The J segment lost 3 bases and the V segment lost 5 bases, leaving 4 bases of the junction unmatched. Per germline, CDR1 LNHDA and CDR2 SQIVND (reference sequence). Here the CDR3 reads CASSVRQGYEQYF. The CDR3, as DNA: TGTGCCAGTAGTGTCCGACAGGGCTACGAGCAGTACTTC.

In nucleotides, the CDR3 is TGTGCCAGCCGCGATGGGACTAGCGGGAGTTTGATTAGTTTGGATACGCAGTATTTT. It encodes CASRDGTSGSLISLDTQYF. The chain joins TRBV7-8 to TRBJ2-3; 14 nucleotides align to TRBD2. The germline CDR1 and CDR2 sequences are SGHVS and FQNEAQ. The CDR3 contains 19 residues. The V and J ends lost 8 bases and 6 bases, in that order; junction bases with no gene match: 19.

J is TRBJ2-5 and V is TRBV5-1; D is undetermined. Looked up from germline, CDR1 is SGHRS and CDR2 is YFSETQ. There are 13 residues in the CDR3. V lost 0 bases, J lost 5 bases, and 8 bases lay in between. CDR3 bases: TGCGCCAGCAGCTTGGATGTTGGGGAGACCCAGTACTTC. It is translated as CASSLDVGETQYF. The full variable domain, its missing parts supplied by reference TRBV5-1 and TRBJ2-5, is KAGVTQTPRYLIKTRGQQVTLSCSPISGHRSVSWYQQTPGQGLQFLFEYFSETQRNKGNFPGRFSGRQFSNSRSEMNVSTLELGDSALYLCASSLDVGETQYFGPGTRLLVL.

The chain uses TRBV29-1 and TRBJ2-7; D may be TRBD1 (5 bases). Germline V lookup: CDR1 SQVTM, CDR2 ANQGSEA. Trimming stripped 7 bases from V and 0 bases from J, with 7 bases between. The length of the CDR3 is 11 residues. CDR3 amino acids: CSAGHSYEQYF. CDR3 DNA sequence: TGCAGCGCCGGACACTCCTACGAGCAGTACTTC.

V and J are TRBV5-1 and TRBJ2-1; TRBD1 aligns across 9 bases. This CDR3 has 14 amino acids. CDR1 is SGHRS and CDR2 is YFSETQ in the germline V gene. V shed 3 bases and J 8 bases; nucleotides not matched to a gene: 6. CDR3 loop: CASSWTGQGYEQFF. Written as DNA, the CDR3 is TGCGCCAGCAGCTGGACGGGACAGGGCTATGAGCAGTTCTTC.

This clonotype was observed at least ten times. CDR3 nucleotides: TGTGCCAGCAGTGATTCTCTCACAGATACGCAGTATTTT. This translates into CASSDSLTDTQYF. This chain uses TRBV25-1 with TRBJ2-3; D is unclear. This CDR3 has 13 amino acids. Trimming removed 3 bases at V and 2 bases at J, with 6 bases between. Germline CDR1 MGHDK, CDR2 SYGVNS.

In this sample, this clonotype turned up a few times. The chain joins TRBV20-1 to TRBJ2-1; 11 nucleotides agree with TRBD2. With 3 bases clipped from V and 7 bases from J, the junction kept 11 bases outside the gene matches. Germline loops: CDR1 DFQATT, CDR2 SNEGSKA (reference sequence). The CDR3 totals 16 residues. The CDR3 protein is CSASGVGLAGRNEQFF. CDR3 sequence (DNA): TGCAGTGCTAGCGGGGTTGGACTAGCGGGTAGGAATGAGCAGTTCTTC.

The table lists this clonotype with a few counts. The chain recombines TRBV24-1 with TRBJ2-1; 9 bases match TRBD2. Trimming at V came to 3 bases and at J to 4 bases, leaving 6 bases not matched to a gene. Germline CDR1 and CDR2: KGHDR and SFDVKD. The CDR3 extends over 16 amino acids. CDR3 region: CATSDASGTGYNEQFF. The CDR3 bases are TGTGCCACCAGTGATGCTAGCGGGACGGGTTACAATGAGCAGTTCTTC.

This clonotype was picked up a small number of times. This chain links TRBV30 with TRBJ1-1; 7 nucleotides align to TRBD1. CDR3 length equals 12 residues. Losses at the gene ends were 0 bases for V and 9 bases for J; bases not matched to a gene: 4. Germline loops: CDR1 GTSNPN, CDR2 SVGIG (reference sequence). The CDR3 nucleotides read TGTGCCTGGAGTGTCCAGGGGGGAAAAGCTTTCTTT. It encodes CAWSVQGGKAFF.

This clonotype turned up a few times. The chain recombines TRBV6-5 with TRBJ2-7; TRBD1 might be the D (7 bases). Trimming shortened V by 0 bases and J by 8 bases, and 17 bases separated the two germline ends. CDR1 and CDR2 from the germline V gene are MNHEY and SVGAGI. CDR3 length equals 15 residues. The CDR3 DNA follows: TGTGCCAGCAGTTACTCTCCAGGGGGGCTCCCCCAGCAGTACTTC. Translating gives CASSYSPGGLPQQYF.

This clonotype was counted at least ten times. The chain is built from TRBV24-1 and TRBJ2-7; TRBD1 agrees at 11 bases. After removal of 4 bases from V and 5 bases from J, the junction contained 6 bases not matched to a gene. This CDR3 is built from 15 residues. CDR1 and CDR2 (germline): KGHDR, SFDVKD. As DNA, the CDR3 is TGTGCCACCAGTGAAACCGGGACAGGGGGGAACGAGCAGTACTTC. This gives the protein CATSETGTGGNEQYF.

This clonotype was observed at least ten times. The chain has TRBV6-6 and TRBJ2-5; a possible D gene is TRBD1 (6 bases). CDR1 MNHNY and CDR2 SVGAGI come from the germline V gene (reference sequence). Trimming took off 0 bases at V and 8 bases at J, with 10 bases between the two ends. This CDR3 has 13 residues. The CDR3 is CASSYSLQGTQYF. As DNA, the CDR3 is TGTGCCAGCAGTTACTCGTTACAGGGAACCCAGTACTTC.